The clone carrying this T cell receptor (beta chain) was seen ten or more times. Its antigen is not identified. This sample was included in a study of T-cell reconstitution after alpha-beta-depleted transplantation in children. The V gene's germline CDR1 is SGHDN and CDR2 FVKESK. Losses at the gene ends were 2 bases for V and 9 bases for J; bases not matched to a gene: 8. This CDR3 contains 17 residues. Researchers prepared the TCRbeta library using unique molecular identifiers, the study reports. TCRdb passed the PCR reads through MiXCR, listing each CDR3 protein once. This sample yields more than 200,000 distinct CDR3 sequences, of which about 24% are seen a single time; 4% to 5.5% belongs to the top ten. Study results and caveats: After one year, T-cell counts and TCRbeta diversity mostly came from new T cells.

This specimen consisted of PBMCs, mostly from graft donor cells, obtained 360 days after TCRalphabeta/CD19-depleted stem cell transplant. The receptor's source is a female patient between 2 and 10 years old who had a stem cell transplant for congenital amegakaryocytic thrombocytopenia, so the T cells may come from the graft donor. This chain connects TRBV14 to TRBJ1-6, with 12 bases that match TRBD1. CDR3 loop: CASSQPGQGAIGSPLHF. For the CDR3, the DNA is TGTGCCAGCAGCCAACCGGGACAGGGGGCTATTGGTTCACCCCTCCACTTT.